This is a list of T cell receptor beta chains from one sample in a study of T-cell reconstitution after alpha-beta-depleted transplantation in children. A single record per CDR3 protein comes from TCRdb applying MiXCR to the PCR reads. Here the sample spans some 460,000 distinct CDR3 sequences, about 16% being singletons. The source material was PBMCs, mostly from graft donor cells, sampled 360 days after TCRalphabeta/CD19-depleted stem cell transplant. The receptor set was obtained from a boy under three years old who had a stem cell transplant for Wiskott-Aldrich syndrome, so the T cells may come from the graft donor. CDR3s leave out the opening cysteine and the closing phenylalanine or tryptophan. The size of a clone is reported for some rows only, either as once, few or many, or as a class for expanded clones.

CDR3	V	J	size
ASSLSRQPDQPQH	TRBV21-1	TRBJ1-5	-
ATSSPRGGREY	TRBV15	TRBJ2-7	few
ASSLGQGSPQETQY	TRBV7-2	TRBJ2-5	-
ASSDIGPRNTGELF	TRBV2	TRBJ2-2	-
ASSLLPGGPAEAF	TRBV7-9	TRBJ1-1	many
ASSHRQGSTDTQY	TRBV4-1	TRBJ2-3	-
ASRIGTGGFYEQY	TRBV12-3/TRBV12-4	TRBJ2-7	many
ATGGKDSSYEQY	TRBV6-1	TRBJ2-7	-
ASSLVPGGYEQY	TRBV12-3/TRBV12-4	TRBJ2-7	few
ATSRDVPPTGELF	TRBV15	TRBJ2-2	few
SVARRLNTEAF	TRBV29-1	TRBJ1-1	-
ASSQAPRGSPGREQY	TRBV4-1	TRBJ2-7	few
ATSLAGLAGEQY	TRBV3-1	TRBJ2-7	-
SAQGETQY	TRBV20-1	TRBJ2-5	-
ASSLRADTDTQY	TRBV5-1	TRBJ2-3	many
ASSESRWAGDEQY	TRBV10-2	TRBJ2-7	-
ARGGSGRASSYNEQF	TRBV2	TRBJ2-1	-
ASKYTGLATATQY	TRBV6-1	TRBJ2-5	few
ASSQAQGRTDTQY	TRBV28	TRBJ2-3	-
ASSEPGIPYNEQF	TRBV25-1	TRBJ2-1	few
ASSLIWAVGEQF	TRBV5-1	TRBJ2-1	-
ASSPDRGLREQY	TRBV18	TRBJ2-7	-
ASRSRDRVTEKLF	TRBV7-9	TRBJ1-4	few
SARKGAGELF	TRBV20-1	TRBJ2-2	-
ASSLMGGNGEAF	TRBV7-9	TRBJ1-1	many
ASSRARSGNTIY	TRBV18	TRBJ1-3	few
ASSQGNSFQNEKLF	TRBV4-2	TRBJ1-4	-
ASSFSGRALVEQY	TRBV12-3/TRBV12-4	TRBJ2-7	-
ASSLYQGLSYEQY	TRBV5-5	TRBJ2-7	few
ASRSGRDTGELF	TRBV6-1	TRBJ2-2	-
ASSFIGSPKAGVLGETQY	TRBV12-3/TRBV12-4	TRBJ2-5	many
ASSYSWTSGKNEQF	TRBV6-5	TRBJ2-1	few
ASKRTQGSLYTQY	TRBV6-1	TRBJ2-3	-
ASSTNRVAYEQY	TRBV7-2	TRBJ2-7	-
ASSEVGPLGETQH	TRBV25-1	TRBJ2-5	-
ASSYSQTGDEQY	TRBV6-5	TRBJ2-7	-
SAPAHRGRGANVLT	TRBV20-1	TRBJ2-6	few
ASSLEPRSYEQY	TRBV5-1	TRBJ2-7	many
ASSYSRSNRVGYNEQF	TRBV6-2/TRBV6-3	TRBJ2-1	-
ASSIETSSYNEQF	TRBV19	TRBJ2-1	-
ASSPTSGRDNEQF	TRBV5-4	TRBJ2-1	many
ASSLRTGRNIQY	TRBV5-1	TRBJ2-4	-
ASSLVPPGLAVYEQY	TRBV7-2	TRBJ2-7	few
AGSAIFSYNEQF	TRBV11-2	TRBJ2-1	-